These T cell receptor beta chains were read from a single sample in a study of blood T cell repertoires in COVID-19. Measured with immunoSEQ multiplex PCR; TCRdb has only the in-frame clones, and not every one. The sample contains about 87,000 clones, 90% of which appear only once. Sequenced: peripheral blood. These receptors were collected from a man between 18 and 29 years old with COVID-19, enrolled during active disease. Both conserved end residues are part of each CDR3. A D gene is named only where the DNA matches it firmly. The listing skips clone size in some rows; elsewhere it reads once, few, many or a size class.

J gene,clone size,V gene,D gene,CDR3 DNA,CDR3 protein
TRBJ1-2,NA,TRBV19,NA,TGTGCCAGCAGCGGTCGTGACTATGGCTACACCTTC,CASSGRDYGYTF
TRBJ1-5,NA,TRBV4-3,NA,TGCGCCAGCAGCCAAAACCGGGATCAGCCCCAGCATTTT,CASSQNRDQPQHF
TRBJ1-2,NA,TRBV9,TRBD1,TGTGCCAGCAGCGTATATCACCGCGCCGGACAGGGGGCCAGCTATGGCTACACCTTC,CASSVYHRAGQGASYGYTF
TRBJ2-1,once,TRBV9,TRBD2,TGTGCCAGCAGCGTAGGTCTAGCGGGAGAGGGCTACAATGAGCAGTTCTTC,CASSVGLAGEGYNEQFF
TRBJ1-6,NA,TRBV27,NA,TGTGCCAGCAGTTGGACAAGTAGGTCACCCCTCCACTTT,CASSWTSRSPLHF
TRBJ1-1,NA,TRBV12-1,NA,TGTGCCAGCAGCTTTGTCCTACTCCGGGACAGGGGGAGACAGACTGAAGCTTTCTTT,CASSFVLLRDRGRQTEAFF
TRBJ1-5,NA,TRBV3-1/TRBV3-2,NA,TGTGCCAGCAGCCATACGACAGGCCGTCAGCCCCAGCATTTT,CASSHTTGRQPQHF
TRBJ2-7,NA,TRBV11-3,TRBD1,TGTGCCAGCAGCTTACTGGACAGGGTGAGTGAGTACTTC,CASSLLDRVSEYF
TRBJ1-4,NA,TRBV5-1,NA,TGCGCCAGCAGCTTGGGGACAACAACTAATGAAAAACTGCTTTTT,CASSLGTTTNEKLLF
TRBJ1-1,NA,TRBV9,NA,TGTGCCAGCAGCGTAGTTTTGGGACAGAACACTGAAGCTTTCTTT,CASSVVLGQNTEAFF
TRBJ2-5,NA,TRBV6-2/TRBV6-3,TRBD2,TGTGCCAGCAGTCAACCCCCAGGGAGGGAGGGGACCCAGTACTTC,CASSQPPGREGTQYF
TRBJ1-5,NA,TRBV19,TRBD1,TGTGCCAGTACCTCGGACAGGGAAGAGGGTCAGCCCCAGCATTTT,CASTSDREEGQPQHF
TRBJ1-1,NA,TRBV7-2,NA,TGTGCCAGCAGCTTCACGGGAACTGAAGCTTTCTTT,CASSFTGTEAFF
TRBJ2-5,NA,TRBV19,TRBD1,TGTGCCAGTAGTATCGAAGGGACAGACCAAGAGACCCAGTACTTC,CASSIEGTDQETQYF
TRBJ2-3,NA,TRBV15,TRBD2,TGTGCCACCAGCAGAGGTTTGGGAGGGGGCACAGATACGCAGTATTTT,CATSRGLGGGTDTQYF
TRBJ2-7,NA,TRBV28,NA,TGTGCCAGCAGTTCACCCCGCGGTAACGAGCAGTACTTC,CASSSPRGNEQYF
TRBJ1-4,NA,TRBV10-3,NA,TGTGCCGCGGGCGGGGGGCCCGAGAATGAAAAACTGTTTTTT,CAAGGGPENEKLFF